This TCR beta chain is from a study of resident and recirculating memory T cells in vitiligo. Study information: The samples were homogenized without cell sorting before genomic DNA extraction.

Stable vitiligo meant no lesion change over the previous 6 months. Stable patients also lacked confetti depigmentation, a sign of active vitiligo. The germline V gene has CDR1 SGHAT and CDR2 FQDESV (reference sequence). V was clipped by 5 bases and J by 5 bases, with 13 bases between them. The CDR3 runs 14 residues. This clone was counted once. Only in-frame clones appear in the TCRdb table, and some are missing; sequencing was by immunoSEQ multiplex PCR. The sample carries fewer than 85,000 clones, about 91% recorded once. Sequenced: blood. The chain carries TRBV11-1 and TRBJ2-1; D is uncertain. This TCR was sampled from a male donor with vitiligo. The CDR3 loop is CASSPSAPHNEQFF. The CDR3 DNA is TGTGCCAGCAGCCCTAGTGCGCCCCACAATGAGCAGTTCTTC.